Here is one T cell receptor beta chain with its context. Participant ages covered about 18 to 95 years across about 25 US areas. CDR1 LGHNA and CDR2 YNFKEQ come from the germline V gene. The CDR3 contains 13 residues. The germline V and J ends were trimmed by 0 bases and 14 bases, with 15 bases remaining between them. These data come from a study of blood T cell repertoires in COVID-19. Study at large: The study drew acute and convalescent COVID-19 samples from the United States, Italy and Spain. Sources were T cells, B-cell-depleted T cells, or PBMCs; the material itself was cDNA or gDNA.

Only in-frame clones appear in the TCRdb table, and some are missing; sequencing was by immunoSEQ multiplex PCR. The sample carries some 190,000 clones, approximately 92% recorded once. The chain has TRBV4-2 and TRBJ2-3; TRBD2 is a possible D gene (7 bases). Sequenced: PBMCs or T cells enriched from blood (not recorded which). This clonotype originated in a woman aged 40 to 50 with acute COVID-19. CDR3 sequence reads: CASSQDRGGAPYF. The DNA for the CDR3 is TGTGCCAGCAGCCAAGATAGGGGGGGGGCCCCGTATTTT.